Given below is one T cell receptor (beta chain) in context. Its target is unknown. This record comes from a study of human T cells and chemical hapten exposure. About the research overall: Diphenylcyclopropenone was applied weekly to patients' scalps across the approximately 24-week study. Study-wide results and limits: The number of TCRs above 1 in 1000 frequency did not change after DPC sensitization. Among expanded TCRs, significantly more large CDR3 similarity clusters formed than among controls.

Stated treatment: therapeutic diphenylcyclopropenone sensitization with weekly scalp DPC. Separate cDNA molecules received unique molecular identifiers, which the library attached to them. Methods used by the authors: Sample TCR totals centred on a median of about 100,000, ranging roughly 20,000 to 690,600. TCRdb re-called the reads with MiXCR, one entry per CDR3 protein. TCRdb assigned the V and J calls; the authors' analysis was not used. This table has about 840 distinct CDR3 sequences, roughly 60% appearing once. Germline-derived CDR1 and CDR2 are SGHTA and FQGNSA. V dropped 6 bases and J dropped 4 bases, with 11 bases sitting between them. CDR3 size: 13 residues.

The chain recombines TRBV7-2 with TRBJ2-3; D unresolved. The material was whole blood, obtained before DPC sensitization or 2, 6, or about 24 weeks after (not recorded which). This sequence originates from an adult with alopecia areata. Some clones in this sample may be carry-over from other donors' samples. This table probably holds off-target reads from a library built for another chain. CDR3 sequence: CASRVGGADTQYF. The CDR3 DNA reads as TGTGCCAGCAGGGTCGGTGGTGCAGATACGCAGTATTTT.